The rows below give T cell receptor beta chains drawn from one sample of a study of blood T cell repertoires in COVID-19. Repertoires were generated with immunoSEQ multiplex PCR, while TCRdb's copy carries only in-frame clones and drops some. The sample shows a few hundred thousand clones, approximately 89% of them seen only once. The sequenced sample was peripheral blood. Source of these receptors: a woman aged 55-69 years with COVID-19, enrolled during active disease. Both conserved end residues are part of each CDR3. A D gene is named only where the DNA matches it firmly. Clone sizes are given selectively: once, few, many, or a class where the clone is expanded.

d_gene: TRBD1; abundance: -; j_gene: TRBJ1-2; v_gene: TRBV6-5; CDR3nt: TGTGCCAGCAGTTACGGGACAGATGAGTACACCTTC; CDR3aa: CASSYGTDEYTF
d_gene: TRBD2; abundance: -; j_gene: TRBJ2-1; v_gene: TRBV9; CDR3nt: TGTGCCAGCAGCGTACGGGGGGATACTTACAATGAGCAGTTCTTC; CDR3aa: CASSVRGDTYNEQFF
d_gene: -; abundance: -; j_gene: TRBJ1-1; v_gene: TRBV5-4; CDR3nt: TGTGCCAGCAGCCTTAGACAGGTGAACACTGAAGCTTTCTTT; CDR3aa: CASSLRQVNTEAFF
d_gene: -; abundance: -; j_gene: TRBJ2-6; v_gene: TRBV28; CDR3nt: TGTGCCAGCAGTTTGAGGCAGGGGCTCTCCTCTGGGGCCAACGTCCTGACTTTC; CDR3aa: CASSLRQGLSSGANVLTF
d_gene: TRBD2; abundance: -; j_gene: TRBJ2-1; v_gene: TRBV4-2; CDR3nt: TGTGCCAGCAGCCTCCGGGCTAGCGGGGGCTGGTATGAGCAGTTCTTC; CDR3aa: CASSLRASGGWYEQFF
d_gene: TRBD1; abundance: -; j_gene: TRBJ2-1; v_gene: TRBV19; CDR3nt: TGTGCCAGTACCCGAGGGACAGGGCCCTACAATGAGCAGTTCTTC; CDR3aa: CASTRGTGPYNEQFF
d_gene: TRBD1; abundance: -; j_gene: TRBJ2-3; v_gene: TRBV28; CDR3nt: TGTGCCAGCAGTTCCAGGGGGGATACGCAGTATTTT; CDR3aa: CASSSRGDTQYF
d_gene: TRBD1; abundance: -; j_gene: TRBJ1-6; v_gene: TRBV19; CDR3nt: TGTGCCAGTAGTACGCCGCCAGGGGGATTAGCACCCCTCCACTTT; CDR3aa: CASSTPPGGLAPLHF
d_gene: -; abundance: -; j_gene: TRBJ2-7; v_gene: TRBV7-9; CDR3nt: TGTGCCAGCAGCCGGGGCGGGGTTTACGAGCAGTACTTC; CDR3aa: CASSRGGVYEQYF
d_gene: TRBD1; abundance: once; j_gene: TRBJ2-7; v_gene: TRBV9; CDR3nt: TGTGCCAGCAGCGTCCGGGACAGGGGGCTTGACGAGCAGTACTTC; CDR3aa: CASSVRDRGLDEQYF
d_gene: TRBD1; abundance: -; j_gene: TRBJ2-7; v_gene: TRBV18; CDR3nt: TGTGCCAGCTCGCTGCCGGGACAGGGCCTATCCTACGAGCAGTACTTC; CDR3aa: CASSLPGQGLSYEQYF
d_gene: -; abundance: -; j_gene: TRBJ1-2; v_gene: TRBV7-9; CDR3nt: TGTGCCAGCAGCTTTTATGGAGTTTCGGGGGATGGCTACACCTTC; CDR3aa: CASSFYGVSGDGYTF
d_gene: -; abundance: -; j_gene: TRBJ1-2; v_gene: TRBV18; CDR3nt: TGTGCCAGCTCACCATATGAACAGGGTGTCGGTGGCTACACCTTC; CDR3aa: CASSPYEQGVGGYTF
d_gene: -; abundance: -; j_gene: TRBJ1-2; v_gene: TRBV5-1; CDR3nt: TGCGCCAGTCGCCCGGAGAACTATGGCTACACCTTC; CDR3aa: CASRPENYGYTF
d_gene: TRBD1; abundance: -; j_gene: TRBJ2-3; v_gene: TRBV5-1; CDR3nt: TGCGCCAGCAGCTTGGAGGACAGGGGAGGTACAGATACGCAGTATTTT; CDR3aa: CASSLEDRGGTDTQYF
d_gene: -; abundance: -; j_gene: TRBJ1-1; v_gene: TRBV3-1/TRBV3-2; CDR3nt: TGTGCCAGCGCCCGGGGAGCTGAAGCTTTCTTT; CDR3aa: CASARGAEAFF
d_gene: -; abundance: -; j_gene: TRBJ2-5; v_gene: TRBV3-1/TRBV3-2; CDR3nt: TGTGCCAGCAGCCAAGGGAGGAGACAAGAGACCCAGTACTTC; CDR3aa: CASSQGRRQETQYF
d_gene: TRBD2; abundance: once; j_gene: TRBJ2-3; v_gene: TRBV5-1; CDR3nt: TGCGCCAGCAGCCTTATGCCTAGCGGAGCTAGCACAGATACGCAGTATTTT; CDR3aa: CASSLMPSGASTDTQYF
d_gene: TRBD1; abundance: once; j_gene: TRBJ1-6; v_gene: TRBV7-9; CDR3nt: TGTGCCAGCAGCTTCCCGGGACAGCAGAATTCACCCCTCCACTTT; CDR3aa: CASSFPGQQNSPLHF
d_gene: TRBD2; abundance: -; j_gene: TRBJ2-1; v_gene: TRBV10-1; CDR3nt: TGCGCCAGCAGTGAGTCTGGCGGGGGATGGGATGAGCAGTTCTTC; CDR3aa: CASSESGGGWDEQFF
d_gene: -; abundance: -; j_gene: TRBJ1-1; v_gene: TRBV5-1; CDR3nt: TGCGCCAGCAGCTTGGTCCTCAACACTGAAGCTTTCTTT; CDR3aa: CASSLVLNTEAFF
d_gene: TRBD1; abundance: -; j_gene: TRBJ1-2; v_gene: TRBV11-2; CDR3nt: TGTGCCAGCAGCTTCCTCGGACAGGGGGCAAGTTACACCTTC; CDR3aa: CASSFLGQGASYTF
d_gene: -; abundance: -; j_gene: TRBJ2-3; v_gene: TRBV14; CDR3nt: TGTGCCAGCAGCCAATGGCGGGATACGCAGTATTTT; CDR3aa: CASSQWRDTQYF
d_gene: -; abundance: -; j_gene: TRBJ2-1; v_gene: TRBV4-2; CDR3nt: TGTGCCAGCAGCCACCTTAGCGGAGAGCAGTTCTTC; CDR3aa: CASSHLSGEQFF
d_gene: -; abundance: -; j_gene: TRBJ1-2; v_gene: TRBV29-1; CDR3nt: TGCAGCGTTGAAGTTGCCCAGGGGCTGGGCTACACCTTC; CDR3aa: CSVEVAQGLGYTF
d_gene: -; abundance: -; j_gene: TRBJ1-2; v_gene: TRBV19; CDR3nt: TGTGCCAGTAGTATTTCGACAGCCTATGGCTACACCTTC; CDR3aa: CASSISTAYGYTF
d_gene: -; abundance: -; j_gene: TRBJ2-5; v_gene: TRBV9; CDR3nt: TGTGCCAGCAGCGTAGGGCGGGGGCCGCAAGAGACCCAGTACTTC; CDR3aa: CASSVGRGPQETQYF
d_gene: -; abundance: -; j_gene: TRBJ1-1; v_gene: TRBV12-3/TRBV12-4; CDR3nt: TGTGCCAGCAGTTTAATGGCAAACACTGAAGCTTTCTTT; CDR3aa: CASSLMANTEAFF
d_gene: -; abundance: -; j_gene: TRBJ1-2; v_gene: TRBV5-1; CDR3nt: TGCGCCAGCAGCTTAGAACAGGGAGACTATGGCTACACCTTC; CDR3aa: CASSLEQGDYGYTF
d_gene: -; abundance: -; j_gene: TRBJ1-1; v_gene: TRBV27; CDR3nt: TGTGCCAGCAGTTTATCGAACTCGAACACTGAAGCTTTCTTT; CDR3aa: CASSLSNSNTEAFF
d_gene: TRBD2; abundance: -; j_gene: TRBJ2-4; v_gene: TRBV6-1; CDR3nt: TGTGCCAGCAGTGAAGTGCTTGCGGGGGGGCCGGGAGCCAAAAACATTCAGTACTTC; CDR3aa: CASSEVLAGGPGAKNIQYF
d_gene: TRBD2; abundance: -; j_gene: TRBJ2-1; v_gene: TRBV11-2; CDR3nt: TGTGCCAGCAGTTCGGGACTAGCGAATTACAATGAGCAGTTCTTC; CDR3aa: CASSSGLANYNEQFF
d_gene: -; abundance: -; j_gene: TRBJ2-7; v_gene: TRBV5-1; CDR3nt: TGCGCCAGCAGCCCGCTAGGAATCTCCTACGAGCAGTACTTC; CDR3aa: CASSPLGISYEQYF
d_gene: TRBD1; abundance: -; j_gene: TRBJ1-1; v_gene: TRBV7-2; CDR3nt: TGTGCCAGCAGCCTCAGGGGGCGCGACACTGAAGCTTTCTTT; CDR3aa: CASSLRGRDTEAFF
d_gene: -; abundance: -; j_gene: TRBJ1-5; v_gene: TRBV28; CDR3nt: TGTGCCAGCAGTTGGACAGACCAGAATCAGCCCCAGCATTTT; CDR3aa: CASSWTDQNQPQHF
d_gene: TRBD2; abundance: -; j_gene: TRBJ2-1; v_gene: TRBV18; CDR3nt: TGTGCCAGCTCACTATCGGCGGGGGGGAACTACAATGAGCAGTTCTTC; CDR3aa: CASSLSAGGNYNEQFF
d_gene: -; abundance: -; j_gene: TRBJ2-5; v_gene: TRBV4-1; CDR3nt: TGCGCCAGCAGCCAGATCTACCGTGGCGCGGTCCAAGAGACCCAGTACTTC; CDR3aa: CASSQIYRGAVQETQYF
d_gene: TRBD1; abundance: -; j_gene: TRBJ1-5; v_gene: TRBV7-9; CDR3nt: TGTGCCAGCAGCGGTTTTGGGACAGGGCGAGGTCTGCCCCAGCATTTT; CDR3aa: CASSGFGTGRGLPQHF
d_gene: -; abundance: -; j_gene: TRBJ1-4; v_gene: TRBV28; CDR3nt: TGTGCCAGCAGTTTATTAGGGGAAGGCACTAATGAAAAACTGTTTTTT; CDR3aa: CASSLLGEGTNEKLFF